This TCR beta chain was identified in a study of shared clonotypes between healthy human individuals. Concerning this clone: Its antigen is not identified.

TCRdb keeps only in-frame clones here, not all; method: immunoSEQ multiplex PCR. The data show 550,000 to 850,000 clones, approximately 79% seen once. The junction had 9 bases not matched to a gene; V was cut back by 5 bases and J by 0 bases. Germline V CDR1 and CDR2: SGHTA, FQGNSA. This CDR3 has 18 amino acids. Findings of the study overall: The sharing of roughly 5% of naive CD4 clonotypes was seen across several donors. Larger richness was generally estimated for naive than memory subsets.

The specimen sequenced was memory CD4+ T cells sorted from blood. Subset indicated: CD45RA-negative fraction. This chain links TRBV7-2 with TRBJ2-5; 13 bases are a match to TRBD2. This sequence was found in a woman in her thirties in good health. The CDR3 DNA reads TGTGCCAGCAGCAAGGAACTAGCGGGAGGGTTGTACCAAGAGACCCAGTACTTC. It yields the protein CASSKELAGGLYQETQYF. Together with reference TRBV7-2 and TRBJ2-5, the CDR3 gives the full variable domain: GAGVSQSPSNKVTEKGKDVELRCDPISGHTALYWYRQSLGQGLEFLIYFQGNSAPDKSGLPSDRFSAERTGGSVSTLTIQRTQQEDSAVYLCASSKELAGGLYQETQYFGPGTRLLVL.